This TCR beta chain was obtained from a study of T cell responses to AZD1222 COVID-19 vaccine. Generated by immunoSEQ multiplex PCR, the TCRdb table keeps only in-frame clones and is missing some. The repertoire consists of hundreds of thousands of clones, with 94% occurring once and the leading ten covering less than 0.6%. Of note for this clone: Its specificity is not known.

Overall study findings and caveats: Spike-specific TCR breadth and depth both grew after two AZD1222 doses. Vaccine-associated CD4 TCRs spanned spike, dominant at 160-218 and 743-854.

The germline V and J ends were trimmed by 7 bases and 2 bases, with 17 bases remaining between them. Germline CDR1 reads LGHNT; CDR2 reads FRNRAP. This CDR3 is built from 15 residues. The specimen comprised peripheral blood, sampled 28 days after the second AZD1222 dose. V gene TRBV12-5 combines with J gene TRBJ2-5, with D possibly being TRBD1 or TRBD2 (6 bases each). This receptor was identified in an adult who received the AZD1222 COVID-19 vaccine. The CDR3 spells CASAGVGQGQETQYF. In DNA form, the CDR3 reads TGTGCTAGTGCGGGGGTAGGGCAGGGGCAAGAGACCCAGTACTTC.